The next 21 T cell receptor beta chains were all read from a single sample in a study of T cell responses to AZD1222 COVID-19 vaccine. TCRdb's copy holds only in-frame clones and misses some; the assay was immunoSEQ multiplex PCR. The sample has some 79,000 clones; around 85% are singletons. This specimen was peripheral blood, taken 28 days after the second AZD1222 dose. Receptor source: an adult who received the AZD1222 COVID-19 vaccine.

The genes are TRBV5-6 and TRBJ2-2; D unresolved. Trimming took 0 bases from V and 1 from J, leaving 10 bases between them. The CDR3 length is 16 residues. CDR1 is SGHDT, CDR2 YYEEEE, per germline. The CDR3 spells CASSLGLALNTGELFF. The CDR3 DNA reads TGTGCCAGCAGCTTGGGTCTTGCGTTGAACACCGGGGAGCTGTTTTTT.

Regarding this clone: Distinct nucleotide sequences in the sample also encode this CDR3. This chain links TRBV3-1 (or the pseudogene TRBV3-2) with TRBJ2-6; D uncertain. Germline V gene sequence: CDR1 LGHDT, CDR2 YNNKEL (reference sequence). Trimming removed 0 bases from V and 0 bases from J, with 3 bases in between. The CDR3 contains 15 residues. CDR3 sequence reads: CASSQDSSGANVLTF. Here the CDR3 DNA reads TGTGCCAGCAGCCAAGATAGCTCTGGGGCCAACGTCCTGACTTTC.

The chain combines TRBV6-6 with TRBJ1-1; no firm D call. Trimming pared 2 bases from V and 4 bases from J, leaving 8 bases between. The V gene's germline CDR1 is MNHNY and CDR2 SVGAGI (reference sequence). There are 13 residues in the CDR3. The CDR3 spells CASSYAEGTEAFF. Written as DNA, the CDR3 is TGTGCCAGCAGTTACGCCGAGGGCACTGAAGCTTTCTTT.

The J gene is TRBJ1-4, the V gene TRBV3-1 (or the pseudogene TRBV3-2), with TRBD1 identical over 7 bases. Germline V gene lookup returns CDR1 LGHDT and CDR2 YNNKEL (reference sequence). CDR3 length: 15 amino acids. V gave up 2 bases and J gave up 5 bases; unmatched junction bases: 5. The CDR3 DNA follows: TGTGCCAGCAGCCAAACCGGGACAGTAAATGAAAAACTGTTTTTT. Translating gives CASSQTGTVNEKLFF.

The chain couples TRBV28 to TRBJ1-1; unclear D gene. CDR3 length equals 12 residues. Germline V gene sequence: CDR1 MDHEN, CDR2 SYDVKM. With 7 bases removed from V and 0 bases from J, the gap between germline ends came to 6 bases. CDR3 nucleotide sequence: TGTGCCAGCACCCTAATGAACACTGAAGCTTTCTTT. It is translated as CASTLMNTEAFF.

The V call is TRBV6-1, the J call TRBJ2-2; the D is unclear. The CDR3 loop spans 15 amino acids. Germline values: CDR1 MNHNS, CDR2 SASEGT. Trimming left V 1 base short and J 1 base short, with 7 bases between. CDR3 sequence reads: CASSEGYRNTGELFF. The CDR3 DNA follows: TGTGCCAGCAGTGAAGGGTACAGGAACACCGGGGAGCTGTTTTTT.

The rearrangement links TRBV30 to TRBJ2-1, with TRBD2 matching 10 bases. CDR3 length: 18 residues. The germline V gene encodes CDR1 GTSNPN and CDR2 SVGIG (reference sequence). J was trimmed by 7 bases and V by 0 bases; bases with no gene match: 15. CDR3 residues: CAWSVGLAGVRGGNEQFF. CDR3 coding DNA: TGTGCCTGGAGTGTTGGGCTAGCGGGAGTTCGCGGGGGGAATGAGCAGTTCTTC.

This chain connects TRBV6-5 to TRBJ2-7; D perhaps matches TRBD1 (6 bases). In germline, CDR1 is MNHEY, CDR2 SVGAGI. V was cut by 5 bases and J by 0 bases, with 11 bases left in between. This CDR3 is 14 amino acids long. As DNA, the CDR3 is TGTGCCAGCAGTAAAAGGACAGTCTCCTACGAGCAGTACTTC. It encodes CASSKRTVSYEQYF.

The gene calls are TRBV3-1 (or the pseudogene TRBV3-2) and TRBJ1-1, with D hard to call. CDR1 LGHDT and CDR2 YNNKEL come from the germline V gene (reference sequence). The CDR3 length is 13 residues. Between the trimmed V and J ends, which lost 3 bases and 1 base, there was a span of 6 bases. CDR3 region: CASSHVENTEAFF. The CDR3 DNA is TGTGCCAGCAGCCATGTAGAGAACACTGAAGCTTTCTTT.

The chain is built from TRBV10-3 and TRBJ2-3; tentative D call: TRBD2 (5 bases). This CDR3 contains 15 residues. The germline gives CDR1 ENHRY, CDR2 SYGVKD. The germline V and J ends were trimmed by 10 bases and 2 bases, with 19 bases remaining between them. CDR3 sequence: CATTLGQDSTDTQYF. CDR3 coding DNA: TGTGCCACAACCCTCGGGCAGGACTCCACAGATACGCAGTATTTT.

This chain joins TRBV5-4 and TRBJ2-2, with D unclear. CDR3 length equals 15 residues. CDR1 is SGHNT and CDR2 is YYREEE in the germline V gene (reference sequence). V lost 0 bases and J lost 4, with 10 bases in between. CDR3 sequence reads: CASSLDSPGTGELFF. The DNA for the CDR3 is TGTGCCAGCAGCTTGGACAGCCCAGGCACCGGGGAGCTGTTTTTT.

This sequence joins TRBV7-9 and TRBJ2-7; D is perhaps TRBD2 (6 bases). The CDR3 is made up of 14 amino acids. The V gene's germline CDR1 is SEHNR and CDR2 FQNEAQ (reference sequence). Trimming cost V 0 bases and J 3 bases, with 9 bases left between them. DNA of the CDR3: TGTGCCAGCAGCTTAGCGGGGGGAAACTACGAGCAGTACTTC. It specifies CASSLAGGNYEQYF.

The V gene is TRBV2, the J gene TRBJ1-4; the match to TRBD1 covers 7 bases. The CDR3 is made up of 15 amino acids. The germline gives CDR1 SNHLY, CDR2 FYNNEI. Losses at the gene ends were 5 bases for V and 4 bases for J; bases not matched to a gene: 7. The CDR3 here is CASSTGAPLNEKLFF. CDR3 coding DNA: TGTGCCAGCAGTACAGGGGCGCCACTTAATGAAAAACTGTTTTTT.

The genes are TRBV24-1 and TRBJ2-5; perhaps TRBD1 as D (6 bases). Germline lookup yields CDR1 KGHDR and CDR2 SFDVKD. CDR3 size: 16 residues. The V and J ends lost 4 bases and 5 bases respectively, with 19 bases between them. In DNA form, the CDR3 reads TGTGCCACCAGTGACCGGGGACAATCCACCGGGGAGACCCAGTACTTC. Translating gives CATSDRGQSTGETQYF.

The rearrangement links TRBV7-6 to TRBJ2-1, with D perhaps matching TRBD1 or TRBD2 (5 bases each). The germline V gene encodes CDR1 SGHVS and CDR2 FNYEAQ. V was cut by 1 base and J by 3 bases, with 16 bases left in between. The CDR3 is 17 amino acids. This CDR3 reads CASSLEMGDGYYNEQFF. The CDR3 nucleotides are TGTGCCAGCAGCTTAGAAATGGGGGACGGGTACTACAATGAGCAGTTCTTC.

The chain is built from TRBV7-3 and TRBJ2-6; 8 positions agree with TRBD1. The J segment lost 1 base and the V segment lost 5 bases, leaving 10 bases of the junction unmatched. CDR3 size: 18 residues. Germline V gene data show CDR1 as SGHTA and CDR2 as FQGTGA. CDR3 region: CASSPRTGNPSGANVLTF. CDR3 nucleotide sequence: TGTGCCAGCAGCCCCAGGACAGGGAACCCATCTGGGGCCAACGTCCTGACTTTC.

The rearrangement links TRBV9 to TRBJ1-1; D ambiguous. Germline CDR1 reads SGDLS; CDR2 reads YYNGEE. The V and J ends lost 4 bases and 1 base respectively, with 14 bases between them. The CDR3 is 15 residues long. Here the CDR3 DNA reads TGTGCCAGCAGCCCCCTGAGACGAACGAACACTGAAGCTTTCTTT. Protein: CASSPLRRTNTEAFF.

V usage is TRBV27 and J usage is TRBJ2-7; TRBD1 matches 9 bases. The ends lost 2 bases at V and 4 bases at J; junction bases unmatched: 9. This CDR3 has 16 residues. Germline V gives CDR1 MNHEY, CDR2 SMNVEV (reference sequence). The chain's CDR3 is CASSLLGTGKLYEQYF. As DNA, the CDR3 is TGTGCCAGCAGTTTACTGGGGACAGGGAAACTATACGAGCAGTACTTC.

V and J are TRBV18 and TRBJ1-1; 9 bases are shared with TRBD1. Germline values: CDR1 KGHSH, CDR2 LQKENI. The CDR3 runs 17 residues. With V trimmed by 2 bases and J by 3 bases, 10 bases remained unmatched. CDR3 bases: TGTGCCAGCTCACCAATAGGGACAGGGAAAGGGGACACTGAAGCTTTCTTT. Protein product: CASSPIGTGKGDTEAFF.

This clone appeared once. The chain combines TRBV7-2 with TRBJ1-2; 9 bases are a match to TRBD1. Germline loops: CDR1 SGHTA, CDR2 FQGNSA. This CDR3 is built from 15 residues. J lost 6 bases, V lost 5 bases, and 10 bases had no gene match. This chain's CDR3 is CASSLRTGEGDGYTF. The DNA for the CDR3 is TGTGCCAGCAGCCTCAGGACAGGGGAGGGGGATGGCTACACCTTC.

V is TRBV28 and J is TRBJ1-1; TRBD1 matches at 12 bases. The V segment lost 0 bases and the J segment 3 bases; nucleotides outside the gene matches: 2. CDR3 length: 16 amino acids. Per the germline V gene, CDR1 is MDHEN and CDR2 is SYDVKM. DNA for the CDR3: TGTGCCAGCAGTTTATGGGGACAGGGGGCGCACACTGAAGCTTTCTTT. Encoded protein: CASSLWGQGAHTEAFF.